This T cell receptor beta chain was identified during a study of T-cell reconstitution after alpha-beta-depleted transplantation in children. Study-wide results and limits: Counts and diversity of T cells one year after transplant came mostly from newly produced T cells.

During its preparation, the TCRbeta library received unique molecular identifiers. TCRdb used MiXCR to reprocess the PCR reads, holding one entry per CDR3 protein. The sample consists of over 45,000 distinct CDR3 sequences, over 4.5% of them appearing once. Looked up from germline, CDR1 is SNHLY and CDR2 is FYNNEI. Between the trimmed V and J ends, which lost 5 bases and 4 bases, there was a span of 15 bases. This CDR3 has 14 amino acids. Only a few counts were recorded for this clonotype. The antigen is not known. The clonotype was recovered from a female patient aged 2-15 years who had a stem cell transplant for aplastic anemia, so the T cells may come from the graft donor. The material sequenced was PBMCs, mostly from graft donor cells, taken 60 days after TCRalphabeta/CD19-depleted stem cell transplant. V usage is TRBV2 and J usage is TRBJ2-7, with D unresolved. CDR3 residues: CASSYEALDYEQYF. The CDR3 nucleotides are TGTGCCAGCAGTTATGAGGCCCTGGATTACGAGCAGTACTTC.